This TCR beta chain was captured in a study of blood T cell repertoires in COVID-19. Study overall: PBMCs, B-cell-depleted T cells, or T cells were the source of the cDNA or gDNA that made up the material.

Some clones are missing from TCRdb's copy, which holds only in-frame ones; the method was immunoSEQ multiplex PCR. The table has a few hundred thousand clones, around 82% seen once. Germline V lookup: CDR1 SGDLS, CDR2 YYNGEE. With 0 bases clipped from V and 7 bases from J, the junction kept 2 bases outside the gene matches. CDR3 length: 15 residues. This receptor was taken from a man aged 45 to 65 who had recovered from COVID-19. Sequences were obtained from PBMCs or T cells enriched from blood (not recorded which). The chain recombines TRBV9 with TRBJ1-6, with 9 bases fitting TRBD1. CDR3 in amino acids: CASSVVGQGNSPLHF. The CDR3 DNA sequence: TGTGCCAGCAGCGTAGTGGGACAGGGAAATTCACCCCTCCACTTT.